Listed here are 14 T cell receptor beta chains from one sample, sequenced in a study of blood T cell repertoires in COVID-19. The data were produced by immunoSEQ multiplex PCR, yet TCRdb's version contains in-frame clones alone and is incomplete. The sample includes about 93,000 clones, around nine tenths of them seen just once. Material: peripheral blood. The source of these receptors is a woman aged 80 or over with acute or convalescent COVID-19.

CDR3: CASSVGQDNSPLHF. The CDR3 nucleotides read TGTGCCAGCAGCGTAGGACAGGACAATTCACCCCTCCACTTT. The chain uses TRBV9 and TRBJ1-6, with a tentative D call TRBD1 (6 bases). V was pared by 0 bases and J by 7 bases, with 8 bases between. CDR3 length: 14 residues. Germline CDR1 and CDR2: SGDLS and YYNGEE. The full variable domain, in which reference TRBV9 and TRBJ1-6 provide the parts outside the CDR3, is DSGVTQTPKHLITATGQRVTLRCSPRSGDLSVYWYQQSLDQGLQFLIQYYNGEERAKGNILERFSAQQFPDLHSELNLSSLELGDSALYFCASSVGQDNSPLHFGNGTRLTVT.

This clone has just one count. The chain couples TRBV29-1 to TRBJ1-4; D may be TRBD1 (5 bases). V gave up 4 bases and J gave up 7 bases, with 13 bases separating them. Germline-derived CDR1 and CDR2 are SQVTM and ANQGSEA. This CDR3 region has 13 residues. The CDR3 DNA reads as TGCAGCGTTGGTGTCCAGGGATTTGAAAAACTGTTTTTT. As protein: CSVGVQGFEKLFF.

The rearrangement uses TRBV15 and TRBJ2-7, with 10 bases fitting TRBD1. The CDR3 is 14 amino acids. The J segment lost 5 bases and the V segment lost 1 base, leaving 2 bases of the junction unmatched. Germline V lookup: CDR1 LNHNV, CDR2 YYDKDF (reference sequence). The DNA for the CDR3 is TGTGCCACCAGCAGAGGGGGACAGGGGAACGAGCAGTACTTC. Translation gives CATSRGGQGNEQYF.

The rearrangement links TRBV29-1 to TRBJ1-2; 7 bases are shared with TRBD1. CDR1 and CDR2 (germline): SQVTM, ANQGSEA. J was trimmed by 1 base and V by 3 bases; bases with no gene match: 5. The CDR3 covers 14 residues. The CDR3 DNA sequence: TGCAGCGTTGATCCGGGACAGAGTAACTATGGCTACACCTTC. Translated, it gives CSVDPGQSNYGYTF.

The V call is TRBV5-4, the J call TRBJ2-7; 15 bases fit TRBD2. Germline trimming cut 4 bases from V and 2 bases from J; bases unmatched to any gene: 1. CDR3 length: 15 residues. Germline CDR1 SGHNT, CDR2 YYREEE (reference sequence). The CDR3 DNA follows: TGTGCCAGCAGCCGGACTAGCGGGGGGGCCTACGAGCAGTACTTC. Translation gives CASSRTSGGAYEQYF.

This sequence joins TRBV19 and TRBJ1-6; 7 bases fit TRBD1. V lost 3 bases to trimming and J lost 0 bases; unmatched junction nucleotides: 2. The CDR3 totals 16 residues. CDR1 is LNHDA, CDR2 SQIVND, per germline (reference sequence). CDR3 sequence (DNA): TGTGCCAGTAGTATCCCAGGGGGCTCCTATAATTCACCCCTCCACTTT. As protein: CASSIPGGSYNSPLHF. The full variable domain, its missing parts supplied by reference TRBV19 and TRBJ1-6, is DGGITQSPKYLFRKEGQNVTLSCEQNLNHDAMYWYRQDPGQGLRLIYYSQIVNDFQKGDIAEGYSVSREKKESFPLTVTSAQKNPTAFYLCASSIPGGSYNSPLHFGNGTRLTVT.

The chain links TRBV5-1 to TRBJ1-5; no definite D call. The CDR3 length is 13 residues. V lost 4 bases and J 2 bases, leaving 7 bases between the germline ends. CDR1 and CDR2 from the germline V gene are SGHRS and YFSETQ. In nucleotides, the CDR3 is TGCGCCAGCAGCGCGATTGGCAATCAGCCCCAGCATTTT. Protein: CASSAIGNQPQHF. Looking up the rest from reference TRBV5-1 and TRBJ1-5 gives the full variable domain: KAGVTQTPRYLIKTRGQQVTLSCSPISGHRSVSWYQQTPGQGLQFLFEYFSETQRNKGNFPGRFSGRQFSNSRSEMNVSTLELGDSALYLCASSAIGNQPQHFGDGTRLSIL.

The CDR3 DNA sequence: TGTGCCAGCACCGGACTGAAAGGCGGCTACACCTTC. The encoded protein is CASTGLKGGYTF. This chain uses TRBV27 with TRBJ1-2; no reliable D call. V lost 7 bases and J 8 bases, leaving 14 bases between the germline ends. Germline CDR1 reads MNHEY; CDR2 reads SMNVEV (reference sequence). CDR3 length: 12 amino acids.

V usage is TRBV28 and J usage is TRBJ1-2; the match to TRBD1 covers 10 bases. Germline lookup yields CDR1 MDHEN and CDR2 SYDVKM. The CDR3 is 15 residues long. The J segment lost 2 bases and the V segment lost 4 bases, leaving 4 bases of the junction unmatched. The CDR3 reads CASSSPGQGNYGYTF. The CDR3 DNA reads as TGTGCCAGCAGTTCGCCGGGACAGGGGAACTATGGCTACACCTTC.

The chain joins TRBV7-2 to TRBJ1-1; 9 positions agree with TRBD1. This CDR3 is built from 17 residues. Germline values: CDR1 SGHTA, CDR2 FQGNSA. The V and J ends lost 3 bases and 5 bases, in that order; junction bases with no gene match: 13. DNA for the CDR3: TGTGCCAGCAGCTTGGCAGGGACAGGGATTTTAAGAACTGAAGCTTTCTTT. As protein: CASSLAGTGILRTEAFF.

The chain employs TRBV5-1 and TRBJ2-5, with TRBD2 as a possible D gene (6 bases). The germline CDR1 and CDR2 sequences are SGHRS and YFSETQ. V lost 3 bases and J 5 bases, leaving 11 bases between the germline ends. The CDR3 totals 13 residues. CDR3 region: CASSSGSEETQYF. The CDR3 bases are TGCGCCAGCAGCTCCGGGAGTGAGGAGACCCAGTACTTC.

This clone was detected once. The chain employs TRBV19 and TRBJ2-2; the match to TRBD2 covers 8 bases. J lost 6 bases, V lost 7 bases, and 16 bases had no gene match. Germline CDR1 reads LNHDA; CDR2 reads SQIVND (reference sequence). CDR3 length: 17 residues. Here the CDR3 DNA reads TGTGCCAGTACCCTAAGGACTAGCAAGGAGGGTCCCGGGGAGCTGTTTTTT. The encoded protein is CASTLRTSKEGPGELFF. Supplemented by reference TRBV19 and TRBJ2-2, the full variable domain reads DGGITQSPKYLFRKEGQNVTLSCEQNLNHDAMYWYRQDPGQGLRLIYYSQIVNDFQKGDIAEGYSVSREKKESFPLTVTSAQKNPTAFYLCASTLRTSKEGPGELFFGEGSRLTVL.

The gene calls are TRBV7-5 and TRBJ1-5; the table's D gene call, TRBD1, was not cross checked with the DNA. TRBV7-5 is annotated as a pseudogene. The CDR3 totals 16 residues. CDR3 nucleotide sequence: TGTGCCAGAAGCTTAGCTCCCGACAGGGGCAATCAGCCCCAGCATTTT. Its protein is CARSLAPDRGNQPQHF.

The chain uses TRBV18 and TRBJ2-7, with 7 nucleotides matching TRBD2. The junction had 8 bases not matched to a gene; V was cut back by 6 bases and J by 3 bases. Germline loops: CDR1 KGHSH, CDR2 LQKENI. The CDR3 sequence is 14 residues long. CDR3 protein: CASSRNPGGYEQYF. In DNA form, the CDR3 reads TGTGCCAGCTCTCGAAACCCGGGGGGCTACGAGCAGTACTTC. The whole variable domain, filled in from reference TRBV18 and TRBJ2-7, reads NAGVMQNPRHLVRRRGQEARLRCSPMKGHSHVYWYRQLPEEGLKFMVYLQKENIIDESGMPKERFSAEFPKEGPSILRIQQVVRGDSAAYFCASSRNPGGYEQYFGPGTRLTVT.